This T cell receptor (beta chain) came from a study of CD8 T cells in Susac syndrome. When the RNA was reverse transcribed, random hexamers were used with an input of 0.5 to 1 ug. A multiplex approach, immunoSEQ multiplex PCR, amplified TCR beta CDR3 across 54 Vbeta and 13 Jbeta. TCRdb itself ran the immunoSEQ multiplex PCR reads through MiXCR, one entry per CDR3 protein. The sample has approximately 170,000 distinct CDR3 sequences, roughly 93% seen once. Sequencing of TCR beta was performed on blood CD8+ T cells and on blood CD4+ T cells. The control participants were healthy donors, and these controls were matched with respect to both age and sex. TEMRA cells were FACS-enriched, and CD8+ and CD4+ T cells were isolated negatively. The CDR3 consists of 13 residues. CDR1 DFQATT and CDR2 SNEGSKA come from the germline V gene (reference sequence). V shed 4 bases and J shed 5 bases, with 14 bases lying between them.

The sequenced sample was CD4+ T cells from PBMCs. The sequence was collected from a human donor in good health. This chain connects TRBV20-1 to TRBJ1-2; D is undetermined. The CDR3 DNA follows: TGCAGTGCTATGGGGAGCTTCGGTTATGGCTACACCTTC. It encodes CSAMGSFGYGYTF.